The 23 T cell receptor beta chains below come from one sample, sequenced in a study of T cells in Graves' hyperthyroidism and ophthalmopathy. There were TCR beta CDR3 regions amplified from RNA transcripts. The TCR CDR3 was amplified in a first-round RT-PCR using the HTBI primer set. TCRdb called the multiplex PCR reads again in MiXCR, with one record for every CDR3 protein. The table has 500,000 to 550,000 distinct CDR3 sequences, 20% seen once. Sequenced input: blood. The receptors were sampled from a man aged 35 to 55 with Graves' ophthalmopathy.

The chain combines TRBV2 with TRBJ2-2, with a weak D call TRBD1 (6 bases). Deletions cut 4 bases from V and 6 bases from J, with 12 bases between. Germline V gene sequence: CDR1 SNHLY, CDR2 FYNNEI. The CDR3 runs 14 residues. In nucleotides, the CDR3 is TGTGCCAGCAGTGCAGGGCACAGGGCCGGGGAGCTGTTTTTT. It translates to CASSAGHRAGELFF.

This clonotype was picked up many times. The chain uses TRBV18 and TRBJ1-5; D possibly corresponds to TRBD1 (5 bases). Germline assignment: CDR1 KGHSH and CDR2 LQKENI. This CDR3 is built from 15 residues. The V gene lost 3 bases and the J gene lost 0 bases, with 9 bases spanning the gap. CDR3: CASSPRGDSNQPQHF. The CDR3 nucleotides read TGTGCCAGCTCACCGCGGGGGGATAGCAATCAGCCCCAGCATTTT. Filled out from reference TRBV18 and TRBJ1-5, the complete variable domain reads NAGVMQNPRHLVRRRGQEARLRCSPMKGHSHVYWYRQLPEEGLKFMVYLQKENIIDESGMPKERFSAEFPKEGPSILRIQQVVRGDSAAYFCASSPRGDSNQPQHFGDGTRLSIL.

V is TRBV19 and J is TRBJ1-1; D gene uncertain. The CDR3 extends over 13 amino acids. Trimming took off 7 bases at V and 2 bases at J, with 11 bases between the two ends. CDR1 LNHDA and CDR2 SQIVND come from the germline V gene (reference sequence). The CDR3 DNA sequence: TGTGCCAGTACGGTTCGGAGTAACACTGAAGCTTTCTTT. Translation: CASTVRSNTEAFF.

The chain links TRBV3-1 to TRBJ2-2; no clear D gene. The CDR3 totals 15 residues. The V end was cut by 0 bases, the J end by 4 bases, with 9 bases between. Germline V gene data show CDR1 as LGHDT and CDR2 as YNNKEL (reference sequence). CDR3 bases: TGTGCCAGCAGCCAAGATTTACTTTCCACCGGGGAGCTGTTTTTT. Protein sequence: CASSQDLLSTGELFF.

The chain joins TRBV9 to TRBJ2-2; D gene ambiguous. The germline V gene has CDR1 SGDLS and CDR2 YYNGEE. The CDR3 length is 15 residues. Trimming cost V 2 bases and J 0 bases, with 8 bases left between them. The CDR3 DNA follows: TGTGCCAGCAGCGTGAAGGACCCGAACACCGGGGAGCTGTTTTTT. It is translated as CASSVKDPNTGELFF.

A note on this clonotype: One base away lies a much larger clone, so this may be a sequencing read error. CDR3 DNA: TGTGCCAGCAGTCCCTCCCTGAACACTGAAGCTTCCTTT. Its translation: CASSPSLNTEASF. This chain joins TRBV12-3 or TRBV12-4 and TRBJ1-1; no clear D gene. This CDR3 contains 13 residues.

The chain links TRBV25-1 to TRBJ1-2; 9 bases line up with TRBD1. This CDR3 region has 15 residues. The J segment lost 4 bases and the V segment lost 5 bases, leaving 8 bases of the junction unmatched. Looked up from germline, CDR1 is MGHDK and CDR2 is SYGVNS. CDR3 protein: CASSPRDRVGYGYTF. CDR3 in DNA: TGTGCCAGCAGTCCCCGGGACAGGGTTGGCTATGGCTACACCTTC.

This clonotype was picked up a small number of times. The CDR3: CASSRTGDNEQFF. CDR3 nucleotides: TGTGCCAGCAGTCGTACAGGAGACAATGAGCAGTTCTTC. J is TRBJ2-1 and V is TRBV6-2 or TRBV6-3; maybe TRBD1 (5 bases). This CDR3 has 13 amino acids. Germline CDR1 and CDR2: MNHEY and SVGEGT. Deletions cut 5 bases from V and 5 bases from J, with 10 bases between.

The chain combines TRBV9 with TRBJ2-7; maybe TRBD1 (5 bases). Germline CDR1 SGDLS, CDR2 YYNGEE. Trimming pared 0 bases from V and 1 base from J, leaving 14 bases between. The CDR3 has 16 amino acids. The CDR3 reads CASSVEGQGSSYEQYF. The CDR3 DNA sequence: TGTGCCAGCAGCGTAGAAGGGCAGGGATCGTCCTACGAGCAGTACTTC.

This clonotype was observed a handful of times. The rearrangement uses TRBV29-1 and TRBJ2-2; D call uncertain. With 1 base removed from V and 4 bases from J, the gap between germline ends came to 10 bases. The germline CDR1 and CDR2 sequences are SQVTM and ANQGSEA. The CDR3 runs 14 residues. As DNA, the CDR3 is TGCAGCGTTGAAGGGCCTCTAGGCACCGGGGAGCTGTTTTTT. It encodes CSVEGPLGTGELFF.

The CDR3 nucleotides read TGTGCCAGCAGACTAACTAGCGCCTCTAGCACAGATACGCAGTATTTT. Translation: CASRLTSASSTDTQYF. This rearrangement joins TRBV3-1 to TRBJ2-3; 7 nucleotides align to TRBD2. Germline-derived CDR1 and CDR2 are LGHDT and YNNKEL (reference sequence). The CDR3 consists of 16 residues. V shed 6 bases, J shed 0 bases, and the junction held 9 bases outside the gene matches.

The table lists this clonotype with a few counts. This chain uses TRBV12-3 or TRBV12-4 with TRBJ2-2, with D maybe TRBD2 (7 bases). Trimming pared 7 bases from V and 4 bases from J, leaving 16 bases between. CDR3 length: 15 amino acids. CDR3 residues: CASILMGGATGELFF. In nucleotides, the CDR3 is TGTGCCAGCATCCTGATGGGGGGGGCCACCGGGGAGCTGTTTTTT.

The chain couples TRBV3-1 to TRBJ1-4, with unresolved D. V lost 8 bases and J 4 bases, leaving 17 bases between the germline ends. Germline CDR1 is LGHDT and CDR2 is YNNKEL (reference sequence). The CDR3 totals 15 residues. Written as DNA, the CDR3 is TGTGCCAGCTCCCCAACATCGAACGTTAATGAAAAACTGTTTTTT. The encoded protein is CASSPTSNVNEKLFF.

The rearrangement uses TRBV7-8 and TRBJ1-2; D remains ambiguous. The germline V and J ends were trimmed by 4 bases and 8 bases, with 11 bases remaining between them. Germline CDR1 is SGHVS and CDR2 is FQNEAQ. The CDR3 runs to 12 residues. CDR3 nucleotide sequence: TGTGCCAGCAGCTCGACGGTTTTCGGCTACACCTTC. Translating it yields CASSSTVFGYTF. Looking up the rest from reference TRBV7-8 and TRBJ1-2 gives the full variable domain: GAGVSQSPRYKVAKRGQDVALRCDPISGHVSLFWYQQALGQGPEFLTYFQNEAQLDKSGLPSDRFFAERPEGSVSTLKIQRTQQEDSAVYLCASSSTVFGYTFGSGTRLTVV.

The CDR3 DNA follows: TGTGCCAGCAGCCCCGAGCGGGGTAGGTACACTGAAGCTTTCTTT. This codes for CASSPERGRYTEAFF. The V gene is TRBV7-9, the J gene TRBJ1-1; D is unclear. This CDR3 has 15 amino acids. The germline gives CDR1 SEHNR, CDR2 FQNEAQ (reference sequence). With 5 bases removed from V and 3 bases from J, the gap between germline ends came to 16 bases.

CDR3 sequence reads: CASLLAGSYEQYF. CDR3 nucleotides: TGTGCCAGCCTACTAGCGGGGTCCTACGAGCAGTACTTC. The rearrangement links TRBV28 to TRBJ2-7; 10 bases are a match to TRBD2. This CDR3 region has 13 residues. The germline V gene has CDR1 MDHEN and CDR2 SYDVKM. With 8 bases clipped from V and 1 base from J, the junction kept 2 bases outside the gene matches. Combining the CDR3 with reference TRBV28 and TRBJ2-7 gives the whole variable domain DVKVTQSSRYLVKRTGEKVFLECVQDMDHENMFWYRQDPGLGLRLIYFSYDVKMKEKGDIPEGYSVSREKKERFSLILESASTNQTSMYLCASLLAGSYEQYFGPGTRLTVT.

CDR3 DNA sequence: TGCAGTGCCCATCCTAGCGCCACCTCCTACAATGAGCAGTTCTTC. Its translation: CSAHPSATSYNEQFF. The chain carries TRBV20-1 and TRBJ2-1, with a weak D call TRBD2 (6 bases). There are 15 residues in the CDR3. V lost 6 bases, J lost 0 bases, and 15 bases lay in between. Germline CDR1 reads DFQATT; CDR2 reads SNEGSKA (reference sequence).

At least ten counts were recorded for this clonotype. The chain links TRBV4-1 to TRBJ1-1; possible D gene TRBD1, 5 bases. V lost 2 bases and J lost 2, with 12 bases in between. Germline lookup yields CDR1 MGHRA and CDR2 YSYEKL. The CDR3 sequence is 15 residues long. The CDR3, as DNA: TGCGCCAGCAGCCAAAAATCTACAGGTAACACTGAAGCTTTCTTT. Encoded protein: CASSQKSTGNTEAFF.

The chain employs TRBV7-9 and TRBJ1-1, with D perhaps TRBD1 (5 bases). The CDR3 is made up of 16 amino acids. Germline lookup yields CDR1 SEHNR and CDR2 FQNEAQ (reference sequence). The ends were cut back, 3 bases at V and 0 bases at J, with 14 bases in the middle. CDR3 in amino acids: CASSFGALIMNTEAFF. DNA of the CDR3: TGTGCCAGCAGCTTCGGGGCCCTGATCATGAACACTGAAGCTTTCTTT.

The V gene is TRBV18, the J gene TRBJ2-1; TRBD1 matches at 7 bases. This CDR3 is built from 16 residues. Germline assignment: CDR1 KGHSH and CDR2 LQKENI. V dropped 0 bases and J dropped 5; count of bases not matched to a gene: 7. CDR3 sequence: CASSPPLGQPNNEQFF. The CDR3 region has the DNA TGTGCCAGCTCACCACCGTTGGGACAGCCCAACAATGAGCAGTTCTTC.

There are a few counts of this clonotype. The rearrangement links TRBV30 to TRBJ2-3; tentatively, D is TRBD1 (5 bases). The CDR3 is made up of 15 amino acids. CDR1 GTSNPN and CDR2 SVGIG come from the germline V gene (reference sequence). V was pared by 4 bases and J by 0 bases, with 14 bases between. The CDR3 sequence is CAWTWGGASTDTQYF. For the CDR3, the DNA is TGTGCCTGGACCTGGGGCGGTGCTAGCACAGATACGCAGTATTTT.

This chain links TRBV12-5 with TRBJ2-1, with D maybe TRBD2 (6 bases). Between the trimmed V and J ends, which lost 5 bases and 7 bases, there was a span of 12 bases. Germline V CDR1 and CDR2: LGHNT, FRNRAP. This CDR3 has 13 residues. CDR3: CASGPTSGNEQFF. Written as DNA, the CDR3 is TGTGCTAGTGGTCCCACCAGCGGGAATGAGCAGTTCTTC.

The chain carries TRBV7-9 and TRBJ2-1, with 9 bases fitting TRBD1. The CDR3 runs 12 residues. Germline loops: CDR1 SEHNR, CDR2 FQNEAQ (reference sequence). V lost 2 bases, J lost 15 bases, and 5 bases stayed unmatched. The CDR3 DNA follows: TGTGCCAGCAGCTTACCCGGACAGGGGTCGTTCTTC. Translation gives CASSLPGQGSFF.